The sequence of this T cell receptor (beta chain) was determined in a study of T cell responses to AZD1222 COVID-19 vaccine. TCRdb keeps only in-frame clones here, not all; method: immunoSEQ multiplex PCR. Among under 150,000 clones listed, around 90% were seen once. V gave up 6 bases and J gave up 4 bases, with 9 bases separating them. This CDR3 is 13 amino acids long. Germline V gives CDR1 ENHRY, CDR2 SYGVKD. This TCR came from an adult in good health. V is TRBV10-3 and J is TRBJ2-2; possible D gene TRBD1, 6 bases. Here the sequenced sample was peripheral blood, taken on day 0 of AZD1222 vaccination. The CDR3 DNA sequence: TGTGCCATCAGAACAGGGCTCACCGGGGAGCTGTTTTTT. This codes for CAIRTGLTGELFF.